Listed below are T cell receptor beta chains from one sample, sequenced in a study of glioma-infiltrating T cells after dendritic cell vaccination. The table came from immunoSEQ multiplex PCR; TCRdb's copy has only in-frame clones and leaves some out. This sample carries 100,000 or so clones, 85% to 90% of them seen once, and the ten largest clones take 15% to 17%. Sequenced material: blood, taken before dendritic cell vaccination. These receptors originate from a human donor with glioblastoma. The CDR3 runs from the conserved cysteine through the conserved F or W. The order of the fields is CDR3 protein, CDR3 DNA, V gene, D gene, clone size, J gene. D genes are given only for firm matches. The listing skips clone size in some rows; elsewhere it reads once, few, many or a size class.

CDR3 protein: CANNRGDRPEAFF
CDR3 DNA: TGTGCCAACAATCGGGGGGACCGACCTGAAGCTTTCTTT
V gene: TRBV7-3
D gene: .
clone size: .
J gene: TRBJ1-1

CDR3 protein: CASSLYRVAGELFF
CDR3 DNA: TGTGCCAGCAGCCTTTACAGGGTGGCCGGGGAGCTGTTTTTT
V gene: TRBV6-5
D gene: .
clone size: .
J gene: TRBJ2-2

CDR3 protein: CASSLGTSGSADTQYF
CDR3 DNA: TGCGCCAGCAGCTTGGGGACTAGCGGGAGTGCTGATACGCAGTATTTT
V gene: TRBV5-1
D gene: TRBD2
clone size: .
J gene: TRBJ2-3

CDR3 protein: CASGLVDADTQYF
CDR3 DNA: TGTGCCAGCGGTTTGGTAGATGCAGATACGCAGTATTTT
V gene: TRBV2
D gene: .
clone size: once
J gene: TRBJ2-3

CDR3 protein: CATSHGGWGLASDTQYF
CDR3 DNA: TGTGCCACCAGCCATGGGGGTTGGGGACTAGCGTCTGATACGCAGTATTTT
V gene: TRBV15
D gene: TRBD2
clone size: .
J gene: TRBJ2-3

CDR3 protein: CASSLGTGATEAFF
CDR3 DNA: TGTGCCAGCAGCTTAGGGACAGGGGCCACTGAAGCTTTCTTT
V gene: TRBV7-2
D gene: TRBD1
clone size: .
J gene: TRBJ1-1

CDR3 protein: CASSLEGRAGELFF
CDR3 DNA: TGTGCCAGCAGCTTAGAAGGCAGGGCCGGGGAGCTGTTTTTT
V gene: TRBV11-3
D gene: .
clone size: .
J gene: TRBJ2-2

CDR3 protein: CAWGTGVSNQPQHF
CDR3 DNA: TGTGCCTGGGGGACAGGGGTTAGCAATCAGCCCCAGCATTTT
V gene: TRBV30
D gene: TRBD1
clone size: .
J gene: TRBJ1-5

CDR3 protein: CASAAGLAQNEQFF
CDR3 DNA: TGTGCCAGCGCCGCGGGGCTAGCGCAGAATGAGCAGTTCTTC
V gene: TRBV7-3
D gene: .
clone size: .
J gene: TRBJ2-1

CDR3 protein: CASSIGQGIGIQYF
CDR3 DNA: TGTGCCAGCAGCATCGGGCAGGGTATTGGCATTCAGTACTTC
V gene: TRBV5-4
D gene: .
clone size: .
J gene: TRBJ2-4

CDR3 protein: CSVDRTGGYNEQFF
CDR3 DNA: TGCAGCGTTGATAGGACAGGGGGCTACAATGAGCAGTTCTTC
V gene: TRBV29-1
D gene: TRBD1
clone size: .
J gene: TRBJ2-1

CDR3 protein: CASSLRDSAANEKLFF
CDR3 DNA: TGTGCCAGCTCCCTTCGGGACAGCGCGGCTAATGAAAAACTGTTTTTT
V gene: TRBV18
D gene: TRBD1
clone size: .
J gene: TRBJ1-4

CDR3 protein: CASSVGGKPEQYF
CDR3 DNA: TGTGCCAGCAGTGTTGGGGGGAAACCCGAGCAGTACTTC
V gene: TRBV7-6
D gene: .
clone size: .
J gene: TRBJ2-7

CDR3 protein: CASSSGGADEQYF
CDR3 DNA: TGTGCCAGCAGCTCAGGTGGGGCTGACGAGCAGTACTTC
V gene: TRBV7-6
D gene: .
clone size: .
J gene: TRBJ2-7

CDR3 protein: CASSGDREQPQHF
CDR3 DNA: TGTGCCAGCAGTGGAGACAGGGAACAGCCCCAGCATTTT
V gene: TRBV2
D gene: TRBD1
clone size: .
J gene: TRBJ1-5

CDR3 protein: CASSQDLDEQFF
CDR3 DNA: TGCGCCAGCAGCCAAGATCTCGATGAGCAGTTCTTC
V gene: TRBV4-1
D gene: .
clone size: .
J gene: TRBJ2-1

CDR3 protein: CASSYSDRPNEKLFF
CDR3 DNA: TGTGCCAGCAGTTATTCGGACAGACCGAATGAAAAACTGTTTTTT
V gene: TRBV27
D gene: .
clone size: .
J gene: TRBJ1-4

CDR3 protein: CASSLFGQGDDEQYF
CDR3 DNA: TGTGCCAGCAGCTTGTTCGGACAGGGGGACGACGAGCAGTACTTC
V gene: TRBV5-6
D gene: TRBD1
clone size: few
J gene: TRBJ2-7

CDR3 protein: CASSARDTSYEQYF
CDR3 DNA: TGTGCCAGCAGCGCCCGGGACACCTCCTACGAGCAGTACTTC
V gene: TRBV5-4
D gene: .
clone size: .
J gene: TRBJ2-7

CDR3 protein: CSVEVPQGPRDYEQYF
CDR3 DNA: TGCAGCGTTGAAGTCCCACAGGGACCTCGGGACTACGAGCAGTACTTC
V gene: TRBV29-1
D gene: .
clone size: .
J gene: TRBJ2-7

CDR3 protein: CASRFGGGSNNEQFF
CDR3 DNA: TGCGCCAGCAGGTTCGGCGGGGGGAGTAACAATGAGCAGTTCTTC
V gene: TRBV5-1
D gene: TRBD2
clone size: .
J gene: TRBJ2-1

CDR3 protein: CASRGPRQGANREKLFF
CDR3 DNA: TGTGCCAGCAGGGGGCCTCGACAGGGGGCGAATAGGGAAAAACTGTTTTTT
V gene: TRBV2
D gene: TRBD1
clone size: .
J gene: TRBJ1-4

CDR3 protein: CASSLGQTNTGELFF
CDR3 DNA: TGTGCCAGCAGCTTGGGACAAACGAACACCGGGGAGCTGTTTTTT
V gene: TRBV5-4
D gene: .
clone size: .
J gene: TRBJ2-2

CDR3 protein: CASSRREATDTQYF
CDR3 DNA: TGTGCCAGCAGTCGGAGGGAGGCAACAGATACGCAGTATTTT
V gene: TRBV6-1
D gene: .
clone size: .
J gene: TRBJ2-3

CDR3 protein: CASRDINTGELFF
CDR3 DNA: TGTGCCAGTAGAGACATAAACACCGGGGAGCTGTTTTTT
V gene: TRBV19
D gene: .
clone size: .
J gene: TRBJ2-2

CDR3 protein: CASSPRTSRPPREQYF
CDR3 DNA: TGCGCCAGCAGTCCCCGGACAAGCAGGCCCCCTAGAGAGCAGTACTTC
V gene: TRBV23-1
D gene: .
clone size: .
J gene: TRBJ2-7

CDR3 protein: CASSDGTTYGQYF
CDR3 DNA: TGTGCCAGCAGCGACGGGACAACCTACGGGCAGTACTTC
V gene: TRBV5-6
D gene: .
clone size: .
J gene: TRBJ2-7

CDR3 protein: CASSFIAGGNYEQYF
CDR3 DNA: TGTGCCAGCAGTTTCATAGCGGGAGGAAACTACGAGCAGTACTTC
V gene: TRBV27
D gene: TRBD2
clone size: .
J gene: TRBJ2-7

CDR3 protein: CAWSVLADTDTQYF
CDR3 DNA: TGTGCCTGGAGTGTGCTAGCGGACACAGATACGCAGTATTTT
V gene: TRBV30
D gene: TRBD2
clone size: .
J gene: TRBJ2-3

CDR3 protein: CASSLRGPNYGYTF
CDR3 DNA: TGTGCCAGCAGTTTGAGAGGGCCTAACTATGGCTACACCTTC
V gene: TRBV27
D gene: .
clone size: once
J gene: TRBJ1-2

CDR3 protein: CASSLGQSTNYTF
CDR3 DNA: TGTGCCAGCAGCTTAGGACAGTCGACGAACTACACCTTC
V gene: TRBV13
D gene: .
clone size: .
J gene: TRBJ1-2

CDR3 protein: CASSPVSGGQPQHF
CDR3 DNA: TGTGCCAGTAGTCCCGTTTCAGGGGGCCAGCCCCAGCATTTT
V gene: TRBV19
D gene: TRBD1
clone size: many
J gene: TRBJ1-5

CDR3 protein: CASSLRRLAGGDTQYF
CDR3 DNA: TGTGCCAGCAGCTTACGTCGACTAGCGGGAGGAGATACGCAGTATTTT
V gene: TRBV13
D gene: TRBD2
clone size: .
J gene: TRBJ2-3

CDR3 protein: CASSLAPSGANVLTF
CDR3 DNA: TGCGCCAGCAGCTTAGCTCCCTCTGGGGCCAACGTCCTGACTTTC
V gene: TRBV5-1
D gene: .
clone size: .
J gene: TRBJ2-6

CDR3 protein: CASSAAGGGELFF
CDR3 DNA: TGTGCCAGCAGTGCGGCCGGGGGAGGTGAACTGTTTTTT
V gene: TRBV6-1
D gene: .
clone size: .
J gene: TRBJ1-4

CDR3 protein: CASRRQGYTEAFF
CDR3 DNA: TGTGCCAGCAGGAGACAGGGCTATACTGAAGCTTTCTTT
V gene: TRBV27
D gene: TRBD1
clone size: .
J gene: TRBJ1-1